This TCR beta chain is drawn from a study of neurological immune-mediated disorders. Findings and limits, study-wide: Across subjects, expanded clones had no CDR3 amino acid sequences in common, pointing to private repertoires in all groups.

The method for making cDNA was 5'RACE, and it used 10-nucleotide random UMIs. TCRdb passed the 5' RACE reads through MiXCR, listing each CDR3 protein once. The sample lists some 28,000 distinct CDR3 sequences, 20% to 25% occurring once. Sorted libraries used 800,000 to 1,000,000 CD4+ or CD8+ T cells. This clonotype has at least ten counts. Its matching antigen is unknown. The V gene end was trimmed by 6 bases and the J gene end by 4 bases; junction bases not matched to a gene: 6. In germline, CDR1 is LGHDT, CDR2 YNNKEL (reference sequence). The CDR3 has 14 residues. Sequenced input: CD4+ T cells from blood. The clonotype comes from a man in his forties or fifties with HTLV-1-associated myelopathy (HAM/TSP). The rearrangement links TRBV3-1 to TRBJ1-2; the match to TRBD1 covers 9 bases. The CDR3: CASRTPGQGYGYTF. The CDR3 DNA sequence: TGTGCCAGCAGAACACCGGGACAGGGCTATGGCTACACCTTC.